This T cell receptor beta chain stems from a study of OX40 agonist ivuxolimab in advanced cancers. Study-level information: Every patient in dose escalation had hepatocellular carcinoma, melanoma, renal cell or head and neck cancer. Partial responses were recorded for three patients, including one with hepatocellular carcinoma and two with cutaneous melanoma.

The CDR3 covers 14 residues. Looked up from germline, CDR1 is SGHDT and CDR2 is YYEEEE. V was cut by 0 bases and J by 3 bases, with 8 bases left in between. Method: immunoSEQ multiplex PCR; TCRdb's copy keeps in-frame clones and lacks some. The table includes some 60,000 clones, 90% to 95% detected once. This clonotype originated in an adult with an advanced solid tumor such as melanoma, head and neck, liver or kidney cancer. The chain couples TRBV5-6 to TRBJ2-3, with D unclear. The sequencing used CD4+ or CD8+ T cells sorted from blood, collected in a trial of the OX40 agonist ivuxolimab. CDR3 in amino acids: CASSLAGWTDTQYF. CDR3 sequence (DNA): TGTGCCAGCAGCTTGGCGGGTTGGACAGATACGCAGTATTTT.